Listed below are T cell receptor beta chains from one sample, sequenced in a study of cytotoxic CD8 clonotypes in ibrutinib-treated CLL. TCRdb's copy holds only in-frame clones and misses some; the assay was immunoSEQ multiplex PCR. The table lists 43,000 or so clones, about 65% of them singletons, with about 22% in the top ten. The sample was PBMCs, taken after 24 months of ibrutinib treatment. These receptors came from a human donor with chronic lymphocytic leukemia. CDR3s include the opening cysteine and the closing phenylalanine or tryptophan. The order of the fields is V gene, J gene, clone size, D gene, CDR3 DNA, CDR3 protein. The D gene is left open where the match is weak. Size is stated for part of the rows, as once, few or many counts, or as a class when the clone is expanded.

>TRBV6-6|TRBJ2-1|few|.
TGTGCCAGCAGGACAGGTCACAATGAGCAGTTCTTC
CASRTGHNEQFF
>TRBV28|TRBJ2-1|.|.
TGTGCCAGCAGTTTAACAGACAATGAGCAGTTCTTC
CASSLTDNEQFF
>TRBV9|TRBJ2-1|.|TRBD2
TGTGCCAGCAGCGAAGGGCTAGCGGGCGTAACGGAGCAGTTCTTC
CASSEGLAGVTEQFF
>TRBV2|TRBJ1-5|.|.
TGTGCCAGCAGGGTTGACAGGAATCAGCCCCAGCATTTT
CASRVDRNQPQHF
>TRBV30|TRBJ2-2|.|TRBD1
TGTGCCTGGAGTCCTACAGGGGGGTCATACGGGGAGCTGTTTTTT
CAWSPTGGSYGELFF
>TRBV7-3|TRBJ2-1|.|TRBD2
TGTGCCAGCAGCCCCCTACCCACAGGACTAGCGGGGTACAATGAGCAGTTCTTC
CASSPLPTGLAGYNEQFF
>TRBV30|TRBJ1-1|.|TRBD1
TGTGCCTGGAACCTCCCGACAGGGGCGGGGATGGCTGAAGCTTTCTTT
CAWNLPTGAGMAEAFF
>TRBV2|TRBJ1-1|.|.
TGTGCCAGCAGTGAACGCCGACCGGGGAACACTGAAGCTTTCTTT
CASSERRPGNTEAFF
>TRBV7-3|TRBJ2-1|.|TRBD2
TGTGCCAGCAGCTCCCAACTAGCGGGAGGGCGGAATGAGCAGTTCTTC
CASSSQLAGGRNEQFF
>TRBV9|TRBJ2-1|.|TRBD1
TGTGCCAGCAGCTGGGACAGTAGCTCCTACAATGAGCAGTTCTTC
CASSWDSSSYNEQFF
>TRBV28|TRBJ2-1|.|TRBD1
TGTGCCAGCAGTTTACCGGGACAGGGGACCCCGAGGTGGAATATGGACAATGAGCAGTTCTTC
CASSLPGQGTPRWNMDNEQFF
>TRBV5-1|TRBJ1-3|.|.
TGCGCCAGCAGTTCTAACTCTGGAAACACCATATATTTT
CASSSNSGNTIYF
>TRBV27|TRBJ2-2|.|.
TGTGCCAGCAGTCATTATGCCCAAGGGGAGCTGTTTTTT
CASSHYAQGELFF
>TRBV27|TRBJ2-3|once|TRBD1
TGTGCCAGCAGCCCGGAGAAGGGACAGGGAGTCGGAGATACGCAGTATTTT
CASSPEKGQGVGDTQYF
>TRBV29-1|TRBJ1-5|.|.
TGCAGCGTTGCTGGGGGCGATAGGTTTCAGCCCCAGCATTTT
CSVAGGDRFQPQHF
>TRBV5-6|TRBJ2-3|.|TRBD2
TGTGCCAGCAGCTTGGTTAGTCTGACTAGCGGTAATACGCAGTATTTT
CASSLVSLTSGNTQYF
>TRBV30|TRBJ2-3|.|.
TGTGCCTGGGATCGGGGGTTAAGCACAGATACGCAGTATTTT
CAWDRGLSTDTQYF
>TRBV18|TRBJ1-5|many|.
TGTGCCAGCTCACCGGGGGCTTACAATCAGCCCCAGCATTTT
CASSPGAYNQPQHF
>TRBV14|TRBJ1-1|.|.
TGTGCCAGCAGCCAAGGAATCGCCTTGAACACTGAAGCTTTCTTT
CASSQGIALNTEAFF
>TRBV15|TRBJ1-5|.|.
TGTGCCACCAGCAGAGGATCGAGCAATCAGCCCCAGCATTTT
CATSRGSSNQPQHF
>TRBV5-1|TRBJ1-6|few|.
TGCGCCAGCAGCTGGGAACAGGGAAGCTCACCCCTCCACTTT
CASSWEQGSSPLHF
>TRBV2|TRBJ2-2|.|TRBD1
TGTGCCAGCAGTGAGACCGGGACAGCTCGAGCCGGGGAGCTGTTTTTT
CASSETGTARAGELFF
>TRBV5-4|TRBJ2-5|.|TRBD2
TGTGCCAGCAGCTTGGATAGCGGGCGACGCCAAGAGACCCAGTACTTC
CASSLDSGRRQETQYF
>TRBV10-2|TRBJ2-3|once|.
TGCGCCAGCAGTGCCCCAGCGGAGCTCACAGATACGCAGTATTTT
CASSAPAELTDTQYF